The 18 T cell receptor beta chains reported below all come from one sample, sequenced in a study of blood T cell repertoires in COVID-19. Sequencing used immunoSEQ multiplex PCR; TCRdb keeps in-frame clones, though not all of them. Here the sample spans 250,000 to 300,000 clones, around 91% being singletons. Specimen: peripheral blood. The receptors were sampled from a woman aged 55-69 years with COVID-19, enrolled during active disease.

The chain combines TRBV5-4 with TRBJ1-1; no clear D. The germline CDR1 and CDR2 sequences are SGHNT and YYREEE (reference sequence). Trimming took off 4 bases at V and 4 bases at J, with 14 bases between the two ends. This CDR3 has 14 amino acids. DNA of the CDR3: TGTGCCAGCAGCCCTATCGAGGTGGGCACTGAAGCTTTCTTT. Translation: CASSPIEVGTEAFF.

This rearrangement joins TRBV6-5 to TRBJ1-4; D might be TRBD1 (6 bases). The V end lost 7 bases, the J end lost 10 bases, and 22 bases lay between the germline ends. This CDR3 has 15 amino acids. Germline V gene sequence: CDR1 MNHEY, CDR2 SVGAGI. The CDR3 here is CASTTKSGGAGKLFF. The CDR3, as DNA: TGTGCCAGCACCACAAAATCGGGGGGCGCTGGAAAACTGTTTTTT.

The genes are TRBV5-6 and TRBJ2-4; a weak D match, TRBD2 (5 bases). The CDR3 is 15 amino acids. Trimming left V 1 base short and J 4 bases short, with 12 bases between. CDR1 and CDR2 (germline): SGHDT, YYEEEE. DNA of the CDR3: TGTGCCAGCAGCTTGCGAGGGCTGGGGAAAAACATTCAGTACTTC. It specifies CASSLRGLGKNIQYF.

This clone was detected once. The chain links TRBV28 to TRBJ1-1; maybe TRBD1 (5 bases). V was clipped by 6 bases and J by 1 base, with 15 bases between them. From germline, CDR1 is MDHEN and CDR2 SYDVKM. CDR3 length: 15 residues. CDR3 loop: CASSPGGLGNTEAFF. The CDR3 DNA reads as TGTGCCAGCAGCCCCGGGGGTCTGGGGAACACTGAAGCTTTCTTT.

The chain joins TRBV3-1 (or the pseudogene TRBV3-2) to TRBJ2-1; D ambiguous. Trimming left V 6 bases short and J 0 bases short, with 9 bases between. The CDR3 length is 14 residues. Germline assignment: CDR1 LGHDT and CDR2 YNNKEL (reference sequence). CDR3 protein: CASRRASSYNEQFF. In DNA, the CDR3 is TGTGCCAGCAGAAGAGCGAGCTCCTACAATGAGCAGTTCTTC.

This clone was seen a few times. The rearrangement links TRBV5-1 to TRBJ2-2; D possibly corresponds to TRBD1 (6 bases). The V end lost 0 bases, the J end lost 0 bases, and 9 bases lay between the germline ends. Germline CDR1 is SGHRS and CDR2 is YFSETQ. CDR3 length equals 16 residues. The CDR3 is CASSLDSGANTGELFF. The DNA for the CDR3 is TGCGCCAGCAGCTTGGATTCAGGGGCGAACACCGGGGAGCTGTTTTTT.

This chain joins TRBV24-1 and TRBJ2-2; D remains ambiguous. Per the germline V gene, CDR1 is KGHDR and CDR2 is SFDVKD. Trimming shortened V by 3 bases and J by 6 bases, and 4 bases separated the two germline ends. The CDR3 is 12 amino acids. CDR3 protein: CATSDRAGELFF. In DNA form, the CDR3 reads TGTGCCACCAGTGATCGAGCCGGGGAGCTGTTTTTT.

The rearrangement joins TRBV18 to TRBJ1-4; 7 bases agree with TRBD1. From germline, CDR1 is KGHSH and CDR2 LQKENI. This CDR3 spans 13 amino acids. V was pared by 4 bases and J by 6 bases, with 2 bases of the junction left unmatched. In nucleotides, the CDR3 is TGTGCCAGCTCACTCAGGGGGGATGAAAAACTGTTTTTT. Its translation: CASSLRGDEKLFF. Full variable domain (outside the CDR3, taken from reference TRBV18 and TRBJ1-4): NAGVMQNPRHLVRRRGQEARLRCSPMKGHSHVYWYRQLPEEGLKFMVYLQKENIIDESGMPKERFSAEFPKEGPSILRIQQVVRGDSAAYFCASSLRGDEKLFFGSGTQLSVL.

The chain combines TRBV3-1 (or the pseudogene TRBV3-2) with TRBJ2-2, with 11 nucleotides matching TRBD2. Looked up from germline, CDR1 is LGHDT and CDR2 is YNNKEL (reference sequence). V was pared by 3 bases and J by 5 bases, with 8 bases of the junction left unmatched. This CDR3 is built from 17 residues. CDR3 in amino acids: CASSHRSGGAWTGELFF. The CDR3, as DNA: TGTGCCAGCAGCCACCGTAGCGGGGGGGCGTGGACCGGGGAGCTGTTTTTT.

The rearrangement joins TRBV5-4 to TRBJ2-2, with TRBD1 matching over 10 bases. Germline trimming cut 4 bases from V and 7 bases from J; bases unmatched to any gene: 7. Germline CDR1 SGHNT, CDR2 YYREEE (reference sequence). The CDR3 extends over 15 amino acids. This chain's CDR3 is CASSRDRGRDGELFF. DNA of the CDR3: TGTGCCAGCAGCCGTGACAGGGGGCGCGACGGGGAGCTGTTTTTT.

CDR3 in DNA: TGTGCCAGCAGTCCTAACGGGGTCACTGAAGCTTTCTTT. Translating gives CASSPNGVTEAFF. This rearrangement joins TRBV6-5 to TRBJ1-1; D is undetermined. In germline, CDR1 is MNHEY, CDR2 SVGAGI. The V gene lost 5 bases and the J gene lost 4 bases, with 11 bases spanning the gap. This CDR3 spans 13 amino acids.

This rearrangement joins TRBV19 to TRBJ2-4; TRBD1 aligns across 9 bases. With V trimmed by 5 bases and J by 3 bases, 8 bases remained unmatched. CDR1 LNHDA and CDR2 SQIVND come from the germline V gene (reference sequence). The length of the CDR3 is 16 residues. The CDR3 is CASSLNRGLVKNIQYF. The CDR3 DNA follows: TGTGCCAGTAGTCTCAACAGGGGGCTGGTCAAAAACATTCAGTACTTC.

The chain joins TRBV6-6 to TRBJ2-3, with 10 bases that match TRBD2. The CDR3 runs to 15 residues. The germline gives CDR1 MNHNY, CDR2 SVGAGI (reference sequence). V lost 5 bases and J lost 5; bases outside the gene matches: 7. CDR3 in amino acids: CASSPTSGVVDTQYF. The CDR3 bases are TGTGCCAGCAGTCCCACTAGCGGGGTCGTAGATACGCAGTATTTT.

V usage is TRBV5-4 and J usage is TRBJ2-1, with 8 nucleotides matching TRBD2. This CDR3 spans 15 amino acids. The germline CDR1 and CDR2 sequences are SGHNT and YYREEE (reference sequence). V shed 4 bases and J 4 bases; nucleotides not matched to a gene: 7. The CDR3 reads CASSSGGEIYNEQFF. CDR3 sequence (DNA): TGTGCCAGCAGCAGCGGGGGCGAGATTTACAATGAGCAGTTCTTC.

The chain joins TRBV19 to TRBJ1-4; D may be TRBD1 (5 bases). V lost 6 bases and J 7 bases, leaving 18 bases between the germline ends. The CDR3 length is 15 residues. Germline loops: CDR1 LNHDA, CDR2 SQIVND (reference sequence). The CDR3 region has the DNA TGTGCCAGTAGATTCCCGACAGCACCCGGTGAAAAACTGTTTTTT. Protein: CASRFPTAPGEKLFF.

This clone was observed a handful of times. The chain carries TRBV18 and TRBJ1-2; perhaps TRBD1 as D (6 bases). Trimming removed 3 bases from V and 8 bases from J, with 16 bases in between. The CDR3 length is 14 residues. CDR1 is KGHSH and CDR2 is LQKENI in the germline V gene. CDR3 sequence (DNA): TGTGCCAGCTCACCCAACAGGGCGATCTCAGGCTACACCTTC. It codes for CASSPNRAISGYTF.

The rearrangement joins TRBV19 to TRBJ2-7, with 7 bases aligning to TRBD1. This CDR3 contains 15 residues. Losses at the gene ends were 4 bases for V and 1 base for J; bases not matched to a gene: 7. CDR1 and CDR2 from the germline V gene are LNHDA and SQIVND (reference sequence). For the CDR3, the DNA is TGTGCCAGTAGTACCCCCCGGGGACAGTCCTACGAGCAGTACTTC. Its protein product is CASSTPRGQSYEQYF.

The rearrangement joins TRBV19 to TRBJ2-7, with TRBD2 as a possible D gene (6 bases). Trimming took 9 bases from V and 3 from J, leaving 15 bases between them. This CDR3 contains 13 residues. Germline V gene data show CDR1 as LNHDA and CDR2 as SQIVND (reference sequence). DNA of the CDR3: TGTGCCAGCTCCGGGGGACGGTACTACGAGCAGTACTTC. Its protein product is CASSGGRYYEQYF.